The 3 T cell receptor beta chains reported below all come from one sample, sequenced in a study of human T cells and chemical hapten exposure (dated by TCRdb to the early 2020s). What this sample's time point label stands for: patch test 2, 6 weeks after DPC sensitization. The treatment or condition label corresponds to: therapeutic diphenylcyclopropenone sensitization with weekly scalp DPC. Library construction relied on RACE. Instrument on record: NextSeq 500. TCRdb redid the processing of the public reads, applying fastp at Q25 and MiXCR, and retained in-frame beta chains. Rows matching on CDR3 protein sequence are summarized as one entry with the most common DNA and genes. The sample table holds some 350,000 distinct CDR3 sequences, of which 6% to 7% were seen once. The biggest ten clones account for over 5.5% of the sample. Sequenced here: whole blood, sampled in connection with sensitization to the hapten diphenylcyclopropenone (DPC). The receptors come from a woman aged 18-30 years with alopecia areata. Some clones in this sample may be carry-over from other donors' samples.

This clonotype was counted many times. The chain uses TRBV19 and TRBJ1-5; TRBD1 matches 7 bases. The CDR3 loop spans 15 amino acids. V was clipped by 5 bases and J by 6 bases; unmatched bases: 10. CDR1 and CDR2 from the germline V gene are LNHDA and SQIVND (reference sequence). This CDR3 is CASSPTGEYAQPQHF. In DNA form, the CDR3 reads TGTGCCAGTAGTCCAACAGGGGAATATGCTCAGCCCCAGCATTTT.

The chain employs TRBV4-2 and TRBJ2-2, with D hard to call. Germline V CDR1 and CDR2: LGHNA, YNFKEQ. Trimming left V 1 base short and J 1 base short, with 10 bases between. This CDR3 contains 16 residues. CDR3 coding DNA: TGTGCCAGCAGCCAAGTGGCGGCACAGAACACCGGGGAGCTGTTTTTT. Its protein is CASSQVAAQNTGELFF.

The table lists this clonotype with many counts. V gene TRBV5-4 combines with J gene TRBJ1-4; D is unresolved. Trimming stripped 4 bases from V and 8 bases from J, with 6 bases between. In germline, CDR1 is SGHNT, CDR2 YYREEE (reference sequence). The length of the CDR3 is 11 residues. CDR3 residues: CASSPPEKLFF. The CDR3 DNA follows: TGTGCCAGCAGCCCCCCCGAAAAACTGTTTTTT.